The subject of this entry is one TCR beta chain. Its antigen is not yet known. No much larger clone is present one base from it, and per-base qualities are unavailable. This specimen belongs to a study of T cell responses to AZD1222 COVID-19 vaccine (dated by TCRdb to 2020 to 2022). With respect to the entire study: TCR sequencing covered roughly 230 trial participants: 207 given two doses of AZD1222 and 26 given two doses of MenACWY control vaccine. Trial participants were enrolled by age into subgroups of 18-55, 56-69 and 70-plus years, and around 140, 26 and 57 TCR-sequenced participants, respectively, were included in these subgroups. Overall results and qualifications from the work: In the small 56-69-year group, the increase in depth fell short of significance, most likely because of low power. Most participants were white British and females outnumbered males, and the authors suggested that clonal diversity may have been underestimated. CD4 TCRs associated with the vaccine covered the entire spike protein, and the dominant responses were in regions 160-218 and 743-854. Spike-specific TCR breadth and depth rose significantly after two AZD1222 doses compared with day 0 and with MenACWY recipients. Reportedly, close to half of the unique spike-specific TCRs recognized epitopes lying outside the regions that are mutated in the B.1.351 and B.1.1.7 variants. Because no day 14 peak-response samples were available, the repertoires could be characterized only after the peak T cell response. Conclusions about previously exposed vaccinees were limited because only six AZD1222 recipients were SARS-CoV-2 seropositive at baseline.

The CDR3 regions of human TCRbeta chains were analyzed by immunosequencing. The original pipeline was this. Repertoire TCRs were checked for matches against a reference library of SARS-CoV-2-specific TCRs that had been generated using the MIRA antigen-specificity platform. Breadth meant the fraction of unique TCRs that were SARS-CoV-2-associated, whereas depth meant the fraction of total T cells that were SARS-CoV-2-associated. Using the MIRA data, each spike-specific TCR was assigned both to the spike region to which the TCR was reactive and to a CD4 or CD8 class. Log10-transformed breadth and depth values were compared by one-way ANOVA with Sidak's multiple comparisons tests. The immuneACCESS repertoire file appears here via TCRdb, limited to in-frame rearrangements. These files lack a portion of the clones; in checked studies, under half of the deficit traces to unresolved V genes, and the cause of the others is not known. That table furnishes V, J and clone size, whereas the DNA furnished D and trimming. Across this sample there are some 190,000 clones, with around 90% seen only once. 1.9% of the sample belongs to the ten largest clones.

The CDR3 spans 13 residues, from the cysteine through the phenylalanine. CDR3 DNA only is kept here, 39 bases in frame from base 1. Deletion took 0 bases off V and 2 bases off J, with a span of 6 bases between the germline ends. CDR1 and CDR2, looked up from the germline V gene, are SGHRS and YFSETQ. This specimen's time point label, per the study, means: about 28 days (+/-7) after the second vaccine dose. Because spike-specific TCR depth and breadth did not differ between the two schedules, AZD1222 recipients who got a second dose at roughly 4 weeks were pooled with those who got a second dose at roughly 12 weeks. Vaccinee samples were obtained from the UK trials COV001 and COV002, which included a single-blind randomized controlled phase 2/3 trial of AZD1222 (ChAdOx1 nCoV-19) in healthy adults. For TCRbeta chain sequencing, PBMC samples from trial participants were taken at day 0 and at day 28 after the second dose.

This TCR derives from an adult who received the AZD1222 COVID-19 vaccine. The source was peripheral blood, collected 28 days after the second AZD1222 dose. Recombination connected TRBV5-1 to TRBJ2-7; no confident D gene assignment can be made. The CDR3 reads CASSLDRTYEQYF. The DNA is as follows: TGCGCCAGCAGCTTGGACAGAACCTACGAGCAGTACTTC.